The sample holds a few counts of the clone carrying this TCR beta chain. Measured with immunoSEQ multiplex PCR; TCRdb has only the in-frame clones, and not every one. The sample records 35,000 to 45,000 clones, around four fifths being singletons. This entry is derived from a study of T cells after posttransplantation cyclophosphamide. The CDR3 covers 17 residues. The J segment lost 1 base and the V segment lost 4 bases, leaving 3 bases of the junction unmatched. Germline V gives CDR1 SGHRS, CDR2 YFSETQ. Cyclophosphamide on days +3 and +4 followed busulfan-fludarabine conditioning and a marrow graft. The receptor was derived from a female patient aged 40 to 50 who received an allogeneic stem cell transplant from a related donor, was CMV-positive, and had no GVHD. Some T cells may be provided by the graft donor. V and J are TRBV5-1 and TRBJ2-2; TRBD2 aligns across 14 bases. Material: CD4+ T cells sorted from blood, obtained 1,900 to 2,000 days after a stem cell transplant with posttransplant cyclophosphamide. The CDR3: CASSQGLAGVNTGELFF. The CDR3 region has the DNA TGCGCCAGCAGCCAGGGACTAGCGGGGGTGAACACCGGGGAGCTGTTTTTT.